The next 4 T cell receptor beta chains were all read from a single sample in a study of cytomegalovirus exposure and HLA in healthy donors. Sequencing was performed with immunoSEQ multiplex PCR; in TCRdb, only in-frame clones are kept and a portion is missing. This table has some 100,000 clones, roughly 86% appearing once. Sequencing was performed on PBMCs. Receptors were obtained from a young woman in good health and CMV-seronegative.

The chain recombines TRBV6-1 with TRBJ1-5, with D perhaps TRBD1 (5 bases). The length of the CDR3 is 14 residues. The germline gives CDR1 MNHNS, CDR2 SASEGT. V was cut by 4 bases and J by 0 bases, with 7 bases left in between. The CDR3: CASSGGRSNQPQHF. CDR3 DNA: TGTGCCAGCAGTGGGGGCCGTAGCAATCAGCCCCAGCATTTT.

This clone is a singleton in its sample. V is TRBV4-3 and J is TRBJ2-7; a possible D gene is TRBD1 (6 bases). Trimming left V 5 bases short and J 0 bases short, with 14 bases between. CDR1 is LGHNA and CDR2 is YSLEER in the germline V gene. The CDR3 is made up of 15 amino acids. The CDR3 nucleotides read TGCGCCAGCAGCAAATTGGACAGTACCTCCTACGAGCAGTACTTC. Translation: CASSKLDSTSYEQYF.

V is TRBV7-3 and J is TRBJ2-1, with a possible D match to TRBD2 (5 bases). The CDR3 consists of 16 residues. Germline CDR1 and CDR2: SGHTA and FQGTGA. The V end was cut by 4 bases, the J end by 5 bases, with 18 bases between. CDR3 in amino acids: CASSSPPGRRDNEQFF. For the CDR3, the DNA is TGTGCCAGCAGCTCCCCCCCAGGCAGGCGGGACAATGAGCAGTTCTTC.

This sequence joins TRBV4-1 and TRBJ2-2, with no clear D. The V end lost 1 base, the J end lost 3 bases, and 9 bases lay between the germline ends. CDR1 is MGHRA and CDR2 is YSYEKL in the germline V gene. The CDR3 runs 15 residues. This CDR3 is CASSQGSLDTGELFF. The CDR3 DNA reads TGCGCCAGCAGCCAAGGGTCGCTAGACACCGGGGAGCTGTTTTTT.